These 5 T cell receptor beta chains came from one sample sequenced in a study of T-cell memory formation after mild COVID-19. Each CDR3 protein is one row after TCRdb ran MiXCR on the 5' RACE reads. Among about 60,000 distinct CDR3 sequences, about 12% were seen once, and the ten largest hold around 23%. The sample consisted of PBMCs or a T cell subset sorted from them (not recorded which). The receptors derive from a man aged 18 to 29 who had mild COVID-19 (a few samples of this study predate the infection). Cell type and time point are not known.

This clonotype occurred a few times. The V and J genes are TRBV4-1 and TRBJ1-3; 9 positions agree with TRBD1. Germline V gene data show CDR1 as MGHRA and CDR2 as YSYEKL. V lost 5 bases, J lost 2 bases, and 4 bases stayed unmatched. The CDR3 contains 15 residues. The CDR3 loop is CASSGQGLTGNTIYF. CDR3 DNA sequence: TGCGCCAGCAGCGGACAGGGGCTCACTGGAAACACCATATATTTT.

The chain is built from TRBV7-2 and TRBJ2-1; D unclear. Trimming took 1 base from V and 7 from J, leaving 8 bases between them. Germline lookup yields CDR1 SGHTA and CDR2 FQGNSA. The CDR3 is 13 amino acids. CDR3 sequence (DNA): TGTGCCAGCAGCTTAGAGCAGGTGAATGAGCAGTTCTTC. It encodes CASSLEQVNEQFF.

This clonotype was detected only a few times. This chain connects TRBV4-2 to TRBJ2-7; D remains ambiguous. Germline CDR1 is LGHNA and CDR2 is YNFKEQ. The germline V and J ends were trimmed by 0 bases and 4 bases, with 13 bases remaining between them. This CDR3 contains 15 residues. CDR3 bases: TGTGCCAGCAGCCAAGATGGGAACGGGCCATACGAGCAGTACGTC. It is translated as CASSQDGNGPYEQYV.

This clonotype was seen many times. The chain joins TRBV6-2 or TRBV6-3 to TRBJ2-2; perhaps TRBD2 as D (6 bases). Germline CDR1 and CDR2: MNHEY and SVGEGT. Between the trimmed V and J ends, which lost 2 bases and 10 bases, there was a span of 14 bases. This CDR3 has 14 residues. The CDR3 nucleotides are TGTGCCAGCAGTTACCGACTGGAGGGTACGGAGCTGTTTTTT. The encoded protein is CASSYRLEGTELFF.

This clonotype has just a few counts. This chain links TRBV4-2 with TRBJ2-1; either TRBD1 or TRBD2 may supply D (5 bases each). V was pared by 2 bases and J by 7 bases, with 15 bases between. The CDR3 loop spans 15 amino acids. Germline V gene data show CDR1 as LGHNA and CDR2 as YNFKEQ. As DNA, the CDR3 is TGTGCCAGCAGCCAACCCCAACTAGGGACGAATGAGCAGTTCTTC. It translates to CASSQPQLGTNEQFF.